What follows describes a single T cell receptor beta chain. The antigen is unknown. This record comes from a study of shared clonotypes between healthy human individuals. Looking at the study overall: Donor ages ranged 18 to 49 years: a couple of women, three men. Notes on the study in general: Exclusively blood specimens were collected; tissue repertoires likely differ. Four donors held roughly 5% of naive CD4 clonotypes in common. Compared with memory subsets, naive subsets generally had larger estimated richness.

There are 16 residues in the CDR3. The V end lost 1 base, the J end lost 3 bases, and 17 bases lay between the germline ends. The germline CDR1 and CDR2 sequences are SGHNT and YYREEE (reference sequence). Produced via immunoSEQ multiplex PCR; TCRdb's table is partial and in-frame only. This sample has around 700,000 clones, with roughly 70% found just once. This clonotype originated in a woman aged 30 to 39 in good health. The chain uses TRBV5-4 and TRBJ2-7; maybe TRBD1 (5 bases). Input material: memory CD4+ T cells sorted from blood. Described subset: CD45RA-negative fraction. The CDR3 is CASSLSQGNRYYEQYF. The CDR3 DNA reads as TGTGCCAGCAGCTTGTCTCAGGGTAACCGCTACTACGAGCAGTACTTC.